The 25 T cell receptor beta chains in this list originate from one sample, sequenced in a study of blood T cell repertoires in COVID-19. Measured with immunoSEQ multiplex PCR; TCRdb has only the in-frame clones, and not every one. In the table there are fewer than 400,000 clones, 80% to 90% of which are singletons. Sequencing was carried out using PBMCs or T cells enriched from blood (not recorded which). The receptors shown here come from a man younger than 45 who had recovered from COVID-19.

This chain joins TRBV7-9 and TRBJ2-1; TRBD2 matches at 11 bases. The V gene's germline CDR1 is SEHNR and CDR2 FQNEAQ (reference sequence). This CDR3 is built from 15 residues. With V trimmed by 5 bases and J by 4 bases, 4 bases remained unmatched. The CDR3 DNA is TGTGCCAGCAGCGGTAGCGGGGGGGTGTACAATGAGCAGTTCTTC. This sequence encodes CASSGSGGVYNEQFF.

Worth noting for this clone: The identical CDR3 is also encoded by other nucleotide sequences in the sample. This rearrangement joins TRBV7-3 to TRBJ2-3; 9 bases are a match to TRBD2. CDR1 SGHTA and CDR2 FQGTGA come from the germline V gene. This CDR3 comprises 16 residues. V dropped 2 bases and J dropped 3; count of bases not matched to a gene: 6. As DNA, the CDR3 is TGTGCCAGCAGCTTAGGTGCGGGGGGGCCTACAGATACGCAGTATTTT. This translates into CASSLGAGGPTDTQYF.

CDR3 amino acids: CSAVFYSKLFF. CDR3 nucleotides: TGCAGTGCCGTATTCTATTCGAAACTGTTTTTT. The rearrangement links TRBV20-1 to TRBJ1-4; no definite D call. From germline, CDR1 is DFQATT and CDR2 SNEGSKA (reference sequence). There are 11 residues in the CDR3. The germline V and J ends were trimmed by 6 bases and 11 bases, with 13 bases remaining between them.

The chain combines TRBV7-9 with TRBJ1-4, with D perhaps matching TRBD1 (5 bases). The CDR3 loop spans 16 amino acids. The V end lost 2 bases, the J end lost 3 bases, and 13 bases lay between the germline ends. CDR1 SEHNR and CDR2 FQNEAQ come from the germline V gene (reference sequence). CDR3 loop: CASSLHVRQSNEKLFF. CDR3 sequence (DNA): TGTGCCAGCAGCTTACACGTTCGACAGTCTAATGAAAAACTGTTTTTT.

The gene calls are TRBV4-2 and TRBJ2-1, with a weak D call TRBD2 (5 bases). This CDR3 spans 15 amino acids. CDR1 LGHNA and CDR2 YNFKEQ come from the germline V gene. The V end was cut by 0 bases, the J end by 9 bases, with 15 bases between. In DNA, the CDR3 is TGTGCCAGCAGCCAAGATGGTGGCCTAGCTCGTGAGCAGTTCTTC. Translation gives CASSQDGGLAREQFF.

The sample holds one count of this clone. The chain recombines TRBV5-1 with TRBJ1-2; D is perhaps TRBD1 (5 bases). Per germline, CDR1 SGHRS and CDR2 YFSETQ. This CDR3 is built from 15 residues. Trimming took off 4 bases at V and 2 bases at J, with 15 bases between the two ends. The CDR3 nucleotides read TGCGCCAGCAGCCCACCCGGTGGGGGGAACTATGGCTACACCTTC. It codes for CASSPPGGGNYGYTF.

The chain has TRBV14 and TRBJ1-2, with D possibly TRBD1 on 5 matching bases. CDR1 and CDR2 (germline): SGHDN, FVKESK. The CDR3 length is 13 residues. V lost 2 bases and J lost 7, with 11 bases in between. The CDR3 DNA follows: TGTGCCAGCAGCCAATGGGGGGTTGGTGGCTACACCTTC. Its protein product is CASSQWGVGGYTF.

V usage is TRBV5-4 and J usage is TRBJ1-2, with 11 bases aligning to TRBD1. V was clipped by 4 bases and J by 8 bases; unmatched bases: 7. Germline CDR1 is SGHNT and CDR2 is YYREEE (reference sequence). The CDR3 sequence is 14 residues long. CDR3: CASSTDRGLRGYTF. The CDR3 DNA reads as TGTGCCAGCAGCACGGACAGGGGGCTAAGGGGCTACACCTTC.

V and J are TRBV27 and TRBJ2-7; no firm D call. From germline, CDR1 is MNHEY and CDR2 SMNVEV (reference sequence). The CDR3 runs to 15 residues. Trimming pared 5 bases from V and 0 bases from J, leaving 14 bases between. The CDR3 DNA is TGTGCCAGCAGTCTAAGTACAGAGTACTCCTACGAGCAGTACTTC. It translates to CASSLSTEYSYEQYF.

For this clone: The sample has other DNA sequences that encode this CDR3 too. The gene calls are TRBV15 and TRBJ1-1; D is uncertain. The V end was cut by 3 bases, the J end by 2 bases, with 7 bases between. Germline V gives CDR1 LNHNV, CDR2 YYDKDF (reference sequence). This CDR3 is 13 amino acids long. The CDR3 protein is CATSRTVNTEAFF. The CDR3 bases are TGTGCCACCAGCAGGACTGTTAACACTGAAGCTTTCTTT.

This clone was counted between two and nine times. CDR3 DNA: TGTGCCAGCAGCCTCCCGACAGGGCAGGGCCGATATAATTCACCCCTCCACTTT. Its protein is CASSLPTGQGRYNSPLHF. This chain connects TRBV11-2 to TRBJ1-6, with 7 bases aligning to TRBD1. The CDR3 contains 18 residues. V shed 5 bases, J shed 4 bases, and the junction held 14 bases outside the gene matches. Germline CDR1 SGHAT, CDR2 FQNNGV.

CDR3 protein: CASRKDRGKNTEAFF. The CDR3 region has the DNA TGTGCCAGCAGAAAGGACAGGGGGAAGAACACTGAAGCTTTCTTT. The chain combines TRBV11-1 with TRBJ1-1; the match to TRBD1 covers 10 bases. The CDR3 consists of 15 residues. V shed 6 bases and J 1 base; nucleotides not matched to a gene: 5. Germline CDR1 and CDR2: SGHAT and FQDESV (reference sequence).

For the CDR3, the DNA is TGTGCCAGCCGCGCGACAGGGATCCCCTACGAGCAGTACTTC. The encoded protein is CASRATGIPYEQYF. This chain links TRBV2 with TRBJ2-7, with 7 bases aligning to TRBD1. This CDR3 is 14 amino acids long. Trimming removed 8 bases from V and 2 bases from J; junction bases left unmatched: 9. The germline gives CDR1 SNHLY, CDR2 FYNNEI.

The chain is built from TRBV3-1 (or the pseudogene TRBV3-2) and TRBJ1-1; D gene uncertain. Germline V gene sequence: CDR1 LGHDT, CDR2 YNNKEL (reference sequence). The CDR3 sequence is 15 residues long. The germline V and J ends were trimmed by 1 base and 0 bases, with 9 bases remaining between them. The CDR3 is CASSQVWEVNTEAFF. The CDR3 bases are TGTGCCAGCAGCCAAGTTTGGGAGGTGAACACTGAAGCTTTCTTT.

V is TRBV3-1 (or the pseudogene TRBV3-2) and J is TRBJ2-3; 12 positions agree with TRBD2. CDR3 length equals 14 residues. V lost 4 bases, J lost 6 bases, and 2 bases stayed unmatched. The germline CDR1 and CDR2 sequences are LGHDT and YNNKEL (reference sequence). The DNA of the CDR3 is TGTGCCAGCAGCCCAACTAGCGGGGGGGATACGCAGTATTTT. It encodes CASSPTSGGDTQYF.

The chain links TRBV7-9 to TRBJ1-1, with TRBD1 as a possible D gene (6 bases). In germline, CDR1 is SEHNR, CDR2 FQNEAQ (reference sequence). This CDR3 comprises 14 residues. The V end lost 8 bases, the J end lost 1 base, and 14 bases lay between the germline ends. CDR3 sequence reads: CASRQQGQNTEAFF. In nucleotides, the CDR3 is TGTGCCAGCCGTCAACAGGGCCAGAACACTGAAGCTTTCTTT.

This chain connects TRBV7-2 to TRBJ2-5; 11 nucleotides align to TRBD2. The junction had 5 bases not matched to a gene; V was cut back by 5 bases and J by 0 bases. Germline CDR1 SGHTA, CDR2 FQGNSA. This CDR3 is 16 amino acids long. The chain's CDR3 is CASSPMGLADQETQYF. CDR3 bases: TGTGCCAGCAGCCCAATGGGACTAGCGGACCAAGAGACCCAGTACTTC.

This chain joins TRBV4-2 and TRBJ1-4, with D perhaps matching TRBD1 (6 bases). CDR1 LGHNA and CDR2 YNFKEQ come from the germline V gene. The length of the CDR3 is 14 residues. Trimming removed 3 bases from V and 8 bases from J, with 13 bases in between. The CDR3 sequence is CASSQIQGNEKLFF. The DNA of the CDR3 is TGTGCCAGCAGCCAGATACAGGGAAACGAAAAACTGTTTTTT.

The chain carries TRBV11-3 and TRBJ2-1; maybe TRBD1 (7 bases). V lost 6 bases, J lost 1 base, and 13 bases lay in between. The CDR3 has 15 amino acids. Germline V gene lookup returns CDR1 SGHNT and CDR2 YENEEA. CDR3 in amino acids: CASSKQGGSYNEQFF. In nucleotides, the CDR3 is TGTGCCAGCAGTAAGCAGGGGGGATCCTACAATGAGCAGTTCTTC.

The sample holds one count of this clone. The genes are TRBV20-1 and TRBJ1-6; D unclear. The CDR3 totals 11 residues. The germline gives CDR1 DFQATT, CDR2 SNEGSKA (reference sequence). Trimming cost V 3 bases and J 9 bases, with 6 bases left between them. The CDR3 region has the DNA TGCAGTGCTAGGTCGGGTTCACCCCTCCACTTT. Translation gives CSARSGSPLHF.

The V and J genes are TRBV19 and TRBJ2-1; 8 nucleotides align to TRBD2. Germline assignment: CDR1 LNHDA and CDR2 SQIVND (reference sequence). J gave up 1 base and V 8 bases, and 7 bases lay outside the gene matches. The CDR3 runs 15 residues. Written as DNA, the CDR3 is TGTGCCAGTGGTAGTTTAGCGGGGTCCTACAATGAGCAGTTCTTC. Its protein product is CASGSLAGSYNEQFF.

The J gene is TRBJ2-7, the V gene TRBV7-3, with TRBD2 as a possible D gene (5 bases). Between the trimmed V and J ends, which lost 6 bases and 2 bases, there was a span of 14 bases. Germline V lookup: CDR1 SGHTA, CDR2 FQGTGA. The CDR3 is made up of 14 amino acids. CDR3 protein: CASRLPRRPYEQYF. The CDR3 DNA reads TGTGCCAGCAGACTTCCAAGGAGGCCCTACGAGCAGTACTTC.

This clone has ten or more counts. CDR3 loop: CASSFSGGDYNEQFF. The CDR3 DNA reads as TGTGCCAGCAGTTTTAGCGGGGGGGATTACAATGAGCAGTTCTTC. The rearrangement links TRBV6-2 or TRBV6-3 to TRBJ2-1, with 11 bases fitting TRBD2. In germline, CDR1 is MNHEY, CDR2 SVGEGT. This CDR3 comprises 15 residues. The V segment lost 4 bases and the J segment 4 bases; nucleotides outside the gene matches: 3.

The chain combines TRBV5-6 with TRBJ2-7, with TRBD2 matching 7 bases. CDR1 is SGHDT, CDR2 YYEEEE, per germline. The CDR3 runs 15 residues. J was trimmed by 1 base and V by 4 bases; bases with no gene match: 8. The CDR3 loop is CASSRGGLLSYEQYF. The CDR3 DNA sequence: TGTGCCAGCAGCCGTGGGGGACTACTATCCTACGAGCAGTACTTC.

The genes are TRBV7-8 and TRBJ1-6; TRBD1 matches at 8 bases. Germline assignment: CDR1 SGHVS and CDR2 FQNEAQ. The CDR3 spans 15 residues. V lost 5 bases, J lost 9 bases, and 9 bases stayed unmatched. The CDR3 is CASSARSGGSSPLHF. CDR3 sequence (DNA): TGTGCCAGCAGCGCCAGATCAGGGGGCAGTTCACCCCTCCACTTT. Filled out from reference TRBV7-8 and TRBJ1-6, the complete variable domain reads GAGVSQSPRYKVAKRGQDVALRCDPISGHVSLFWYQQALGQGPEFLTYFQNEAQLDKSGLPSDRFFAERPEGSVSTLKIQRTQQEDSAVYLCASSARSGGSSPLHFGNGTRLTVT.